This T cell receptor (beta chain) was recovered during a study of T cells in Graves' hyperthyroidism and ophthalmopathy. V lost 4 bases, J lost 4 bases, and 20 bases lay in between. CDR1 is MDHEN and CDR2 is SYDVKM in the germline V gene. The CDR3 sequence is 16 residues long. Roughly 9.1 ml of fresh peripheral blood supplied the PBMCs. TCR beta CDR3 sequences were amplified from RNA transcripts. The TCR CDR3 first-round RT-PCR relied on the HTBI primer set. MiXCR, applied by TCRdb to the multiplex PCR reads, yields one record per CDR3 protein. The table includes approximately 600,000 distinct CDR3 sequences, around 21% detected once. General study findings and limits: Most thyroid clonotypes that were expanded above 0.001 also turned up in blood. Ophthalmopathy was model-predicted a median roughly 6.5 months pre-onset.

Points on this clonotype: No antigen is known for it.

This chain links TRBV28 with TRBJ2-7; D is possibly TRBD2 (5 bases). The specimen sequenced was blood. The receptor comes from a young man with Graves' ophthalmopathy. The CDR3 here is CASSSHSAGVSYEQYF. The DNA for the CDR3 is TGTGCCAGCAGTTCCCACAGCGCGGGCGTATCGTACGAGCAGTACTTC.